This T cell receptor (beta chain) is drawn from a study of T cell responses to AZD1222 COVID-19 vaccine. General observations from the study: Across spike, vaccine-associated CD4 TCRs were found, dominant at 160-218 and 743-854.

Sequencing was performed with immunoSEQ multiplex PCR; in TCRdb, only in-frame clones are kept and a portion is missing. The data contain 150,000 to 250,000 clones, 93% of them singletons. As for this clone: Antigen unknown.

Trimming took 7 bases from V and 3 from J, leaving 15 bases between them. The V gene's germline CDR1 is LNHDA and CDR2 SQIVND (reference sequence). CDR3 length: 14 residues. The sequenced sample was peripheral blood, obtained 28 days after the second AZD1222 dose. V and J are TRBV19 and TRBJ1-2, with a weak D call TRBD1 (5 bases). The clonotype comes from an adult who received the AZD1222 COVID-19 vaccine. The CDR3 here is CASTYPGLDYGYTF. CDR3 bases: TGTGCCAGTACTTATCCAGGGCTCGACTATGGCTACACCTTC. Full variable domain (remainder filled in from reference TRBV19 and TRBJ1-2): DGGITQSPKYLFRKEGQNVTLSCEQNLNHDAMYWYRQDPGQGLRLIYYSQIVNDFQKGDIAEGYSVSREKKESFPLTVTSAQKNPTAFYLCASTYPGLDYGYTFGSGTRLTVV.